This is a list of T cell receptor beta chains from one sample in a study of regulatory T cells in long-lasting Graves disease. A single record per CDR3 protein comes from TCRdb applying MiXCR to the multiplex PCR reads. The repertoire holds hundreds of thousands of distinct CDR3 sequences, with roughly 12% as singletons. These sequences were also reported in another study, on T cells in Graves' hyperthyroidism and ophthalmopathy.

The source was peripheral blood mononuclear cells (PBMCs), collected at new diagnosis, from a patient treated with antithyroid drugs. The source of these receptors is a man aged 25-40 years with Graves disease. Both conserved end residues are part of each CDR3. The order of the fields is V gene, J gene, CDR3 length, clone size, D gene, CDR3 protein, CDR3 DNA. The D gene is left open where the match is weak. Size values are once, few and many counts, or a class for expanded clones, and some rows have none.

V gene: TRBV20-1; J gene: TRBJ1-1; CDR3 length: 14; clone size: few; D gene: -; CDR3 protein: CSARDLVGNTEAFF; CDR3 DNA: TGCAGTGCTAGAGATCTCGTGGGGAACACTGAAGCTTTCTTT
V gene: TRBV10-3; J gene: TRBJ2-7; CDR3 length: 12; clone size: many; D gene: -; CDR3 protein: CAGGGGVYEQYF; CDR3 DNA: TGTGCCGGGGGAGGGGGCGTTTACGAGCAGTACTTC
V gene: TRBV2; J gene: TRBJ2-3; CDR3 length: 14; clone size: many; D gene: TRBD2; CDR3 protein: CASTWGTSGDTQYF; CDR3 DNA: TGTGCCAGCACCTGGGGGACTAGCGGAGATACGCAGTATTTT
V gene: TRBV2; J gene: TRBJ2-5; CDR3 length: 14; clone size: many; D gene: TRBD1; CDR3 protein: CASLLRTGQETQYF; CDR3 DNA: TGTGCCAGCTTGCTTCGGACAGGGCAAGAGACCCAGTACTTC
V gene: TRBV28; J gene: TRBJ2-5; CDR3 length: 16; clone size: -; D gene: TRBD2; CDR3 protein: CASSPRLAGARETQYF; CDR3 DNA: TGTGCCAGCAGTCCCAGACTAGCGGGAGCACGAGAGACCCAGTACTTC
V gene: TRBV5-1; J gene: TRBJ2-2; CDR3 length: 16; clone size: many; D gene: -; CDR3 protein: CASSLLYGAITGELFF; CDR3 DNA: TGCGCCAGCAGCTTGTTGTATGGGGCTATCACCGGGGAGCTGTTTTTT
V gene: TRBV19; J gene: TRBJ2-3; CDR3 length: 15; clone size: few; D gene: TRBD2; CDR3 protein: CASSHQREVLDTQYF; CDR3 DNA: TGTGCCAGTAGCCACCAGCGGGAGGTGTTAGATACGCAGTATTTT
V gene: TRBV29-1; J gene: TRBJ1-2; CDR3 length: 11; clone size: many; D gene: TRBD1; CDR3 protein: CSGGTGEGYTF; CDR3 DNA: TGCAGCGGAGGGACAGGGGAAGGCTACACCTTC
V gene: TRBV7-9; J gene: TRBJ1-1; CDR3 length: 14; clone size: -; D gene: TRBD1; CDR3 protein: CASRHINRGSEAFF; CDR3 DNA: TGTGCCAGCAGACATATAAACAGGGGTTCTGAAGCTTTCTTT
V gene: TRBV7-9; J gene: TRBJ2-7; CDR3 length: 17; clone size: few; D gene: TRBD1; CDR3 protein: CASSLRWSGTGSYEQYF; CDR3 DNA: TGTGCCAGCAGCTTACGGTGGTCCGGGACAGGCTCCTACGAGCAGTACTTC
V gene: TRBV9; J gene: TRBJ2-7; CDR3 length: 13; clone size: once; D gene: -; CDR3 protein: CASSVGPGDEQYF; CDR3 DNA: TGTGCCAGCAGCGTAGGGCCAGGAGACGAGCAGTACTTC
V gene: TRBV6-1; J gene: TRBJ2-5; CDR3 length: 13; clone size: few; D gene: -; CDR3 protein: CASSRRGRETQYF; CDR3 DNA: TGTGCCAGCAGTAGGAGAGGGCGGGAGACCCAGTACTTC
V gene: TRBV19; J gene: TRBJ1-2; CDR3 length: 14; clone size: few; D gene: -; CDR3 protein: CASSPAGPTYGYTF; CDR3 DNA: TGTGCCAGTAGTCCGGCAGGACCTACCTATGGCTACACCTTC
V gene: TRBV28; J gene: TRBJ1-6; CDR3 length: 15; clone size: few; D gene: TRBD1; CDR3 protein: CASSHRTGVLSPLHF; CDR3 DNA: TGTGCCAGCAGTCATCGGACAGGGGTACTATCACCCCTCCACTTT
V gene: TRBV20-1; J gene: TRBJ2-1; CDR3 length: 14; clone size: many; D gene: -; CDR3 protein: CSARDLSGYNEQFF; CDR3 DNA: TGCAGTGCTAGAGATCTAAGCGGATACAATGAGCAGTTCTTC
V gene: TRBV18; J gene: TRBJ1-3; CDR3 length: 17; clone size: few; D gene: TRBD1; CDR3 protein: CASSGDRDRDSGNTIYF; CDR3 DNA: TGTGCCAGCTCAGGAGACCGGGACAGGGACTCTGGAAACACCATATATTTT
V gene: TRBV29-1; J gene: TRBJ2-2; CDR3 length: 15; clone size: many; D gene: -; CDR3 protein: CSVEEGHLNTGELFF; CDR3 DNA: TGCAGCGTTGAGGAGGGTCACCTGAACACCGGGGAGCTGTTTTTT
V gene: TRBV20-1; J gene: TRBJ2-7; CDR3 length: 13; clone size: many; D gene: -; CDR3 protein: CSARDSMGIEQYF; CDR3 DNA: TGCAGTGCTAGAGATAGTATGGGGATAGAGCAGTACTTC
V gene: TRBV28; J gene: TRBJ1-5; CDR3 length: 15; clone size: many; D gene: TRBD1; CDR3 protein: CASSFDGTGSQPQHF; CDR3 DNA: TGTGCCAGCAGCTTTGATGGGACAGGGAGCCAGCCCCAGCATTTT
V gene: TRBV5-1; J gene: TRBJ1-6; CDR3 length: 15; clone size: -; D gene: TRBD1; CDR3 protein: CASSLAHRGYSPLHF; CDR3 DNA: TGCGCCAGCAGCTTGGCCCACAGGGGGTATTCACCCCTCCACTTT
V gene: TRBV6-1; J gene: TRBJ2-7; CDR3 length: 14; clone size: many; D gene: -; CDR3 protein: CASSHTSGSYEQYF; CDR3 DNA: TGTGCCAGCAGTCATACCAGCGGCTCCTACGAGCAGTACTTC
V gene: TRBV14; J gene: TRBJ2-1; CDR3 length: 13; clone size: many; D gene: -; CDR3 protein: CASSQAPSNEQFF; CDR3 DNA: TGTGCCAGCAGCCAAGCACCATCGAATGAGCAGTTCTTC
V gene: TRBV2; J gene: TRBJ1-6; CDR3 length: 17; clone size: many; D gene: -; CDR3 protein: CASSEYVGSSYNSPLHF; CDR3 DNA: TGTGCCAGCAGTGAATACGTCGGAAGCTCCTATAATTCACCCCTCCACTTT
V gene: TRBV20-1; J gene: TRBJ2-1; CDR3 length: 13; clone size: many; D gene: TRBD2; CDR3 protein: CSAPGGPGNEQFF; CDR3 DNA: TGCAGTGCACCGGGAGGGCCGGGGAATGAGCAGTTCTTC
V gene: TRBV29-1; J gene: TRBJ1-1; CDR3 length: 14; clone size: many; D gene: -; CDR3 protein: CSVEEDQGYTEAFF; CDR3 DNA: TGCAGCGTTGAAGAAGACCAGGGGTACACTGAAGCTTTCTTT
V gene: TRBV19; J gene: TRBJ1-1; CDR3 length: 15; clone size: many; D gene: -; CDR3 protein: CASSMGGREGTEAFF; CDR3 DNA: TGTGCCAGTAGTATGGGGGGGCGCGAAGGCACTGAAGCTTTCTTT
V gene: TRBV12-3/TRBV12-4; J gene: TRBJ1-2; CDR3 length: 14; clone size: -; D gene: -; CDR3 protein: CASSQGITNYGYTF; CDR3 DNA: TGTGCCAGCAGCCAGGGGATAACGAACTATGGCTACACCTTC
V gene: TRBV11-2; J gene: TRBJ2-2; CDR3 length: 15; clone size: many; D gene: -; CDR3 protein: CASSRSALSTGELFF; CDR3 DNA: TGTGCCAGCAGCCGCAGTGCACTCTCCACCGGGGAGCTGTTTTTT
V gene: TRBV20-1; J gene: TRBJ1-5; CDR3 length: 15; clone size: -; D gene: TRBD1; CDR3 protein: CSASPDRASNQPQHF; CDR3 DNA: TGCAGTGCTAGTCCTGACAGGGCCTCCAATCAGCCCCAGCATTTT
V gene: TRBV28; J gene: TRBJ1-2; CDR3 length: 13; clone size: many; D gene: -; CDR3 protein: CASSPRGVYGYTF; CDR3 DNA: TGTGCCAGCAGCCCGCGGGGAGTCTATGGCTACACCTTC
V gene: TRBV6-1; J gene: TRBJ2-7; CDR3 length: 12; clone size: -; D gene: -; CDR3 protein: CANTFSREEQYF; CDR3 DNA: TGTGCCAACACTTTCTCCAGGGAGGAGCAGTACTTC
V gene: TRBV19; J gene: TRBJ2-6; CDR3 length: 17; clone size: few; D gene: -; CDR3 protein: CARLLDRKSSGANVLTF; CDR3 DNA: TGTGCCAGACTTCTTGACAGGAAAAGCTCTGGGGCCAACGTCCTGACTTTC
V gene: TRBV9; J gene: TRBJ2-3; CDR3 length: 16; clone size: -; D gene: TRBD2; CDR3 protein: CASSVGASGKTDTQYF; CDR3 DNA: TGTGCCAGCAGCGTAGGTGCTAGCGGGAAAACAGATACGCAGTATTTT
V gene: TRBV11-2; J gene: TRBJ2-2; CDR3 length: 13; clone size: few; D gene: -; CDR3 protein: CAGSLSGAGELFF; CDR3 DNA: TGTGCCGGCAGCTTATCAGGGGCCGGGGAGCTGTTTTTT
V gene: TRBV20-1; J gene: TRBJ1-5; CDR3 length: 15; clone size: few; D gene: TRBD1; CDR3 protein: CSAQDRGIDNQPQHF; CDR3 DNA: TGCAGTGCTCAGGACAGGGGGATTGACAATCAGCCCCAGCATTTT
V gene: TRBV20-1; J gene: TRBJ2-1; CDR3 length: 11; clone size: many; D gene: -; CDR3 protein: CSASHLGEQFF; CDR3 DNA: TGCAGTGCTAGCCATCTAGGAGAGCAGTTCTTC
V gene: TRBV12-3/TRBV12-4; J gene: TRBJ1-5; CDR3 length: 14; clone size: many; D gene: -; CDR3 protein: CASTQRTGGQPQHF; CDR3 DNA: TGTGCCAGCACCCAAAGGACGGGAGGGCAGCCCCAGCATTTT
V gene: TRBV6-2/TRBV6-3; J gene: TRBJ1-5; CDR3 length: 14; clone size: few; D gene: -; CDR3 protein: CASSELGGHQPQHF; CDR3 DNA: TGTGCCAGCAGTGAACTTGGAGGGCATCAGCCCCAGCATTTT
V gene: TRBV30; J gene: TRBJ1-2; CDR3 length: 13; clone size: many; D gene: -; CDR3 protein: CAWNRGEGKGYTF; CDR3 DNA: TGTGCCTGGAACCGGGGGGAGGGAAAAGGCTACACCTTC
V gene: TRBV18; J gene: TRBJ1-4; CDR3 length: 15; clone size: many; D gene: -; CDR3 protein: CASSPPMAGSEKLFF; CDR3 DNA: TGTGCCAGCTCACCACCGATGGCAGGGAGTGAAAAACTGTTTTTT
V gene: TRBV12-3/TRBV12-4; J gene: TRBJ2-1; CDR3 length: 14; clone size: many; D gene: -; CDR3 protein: CASRIQGSYNEQFF; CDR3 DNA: TGTGCCAGCAGGATACAGGGCTCCTACAATGAGCAGTTCTTC